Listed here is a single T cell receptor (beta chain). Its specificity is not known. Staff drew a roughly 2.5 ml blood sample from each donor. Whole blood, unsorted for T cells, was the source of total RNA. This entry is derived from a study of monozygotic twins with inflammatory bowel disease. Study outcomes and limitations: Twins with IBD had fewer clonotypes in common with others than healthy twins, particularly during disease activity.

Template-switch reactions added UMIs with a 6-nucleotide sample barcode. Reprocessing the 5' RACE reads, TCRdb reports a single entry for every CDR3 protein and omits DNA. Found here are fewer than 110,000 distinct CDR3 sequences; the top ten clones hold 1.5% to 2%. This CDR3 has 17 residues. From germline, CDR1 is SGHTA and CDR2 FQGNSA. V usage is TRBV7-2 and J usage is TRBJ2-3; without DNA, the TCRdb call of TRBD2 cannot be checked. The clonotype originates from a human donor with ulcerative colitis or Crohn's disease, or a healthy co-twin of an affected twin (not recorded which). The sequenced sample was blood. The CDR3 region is CASSLAQSSGGTDTQYF.